This TCR beta chain was sequenced for a study of blood T cell repertoires in COVID-19 (dated by TCRdb to the early 2020s). Study-level background: The collaborator samples originated in the United States, Italy and Spain and spanned the acute and convalescent phases of COVID-19. The material from the prospective study consisted of cDNA or gDNA derived from T cells, B-cell-depleted T cells, or PBMCs. Deeply sampled blood TCRbeta repertoires from subjects exposed to, actively infected with, or recovered from COVID-19 were included in the dataset. The repertoires were made available in a free public database intended to serve as a resource for research on the immune response to SARS-CoV-2. The samples were drawn from the first 160 participants of the ongoing ImmuneRACE study and from more than 1,000 subjects provided by 6 global collaborators. Nearly every sample came with metadata listing a de-identified subject ID, COVID-19 status, age in years and sex. HLA class I and class II types, where available, came from metadata supplied by the sample provider rather than from assay-based typing.

One collaborating source in Seattle enrolled patients while the patients were actively infected and followed the patients over time throughout the course of disease. Whole blood was collected in K2EDTA tubes by collaborating institutions according to the institutions' own protocols. For TCRbeta analysis, collaborators shipped samples in one of three forms: frozen whole blood, isolated PBMCs, or DNA extracted from either of those sample types. TCRbeta CDR3 regions were amplified from genomic DNA by means of the immunoSEQ Assay, a bias-controlled multiplex PCR. As for the authors' bioinformatics: The number of nucleated cells in each sample was estimated by amplification of reference gene primers within the assay. To quantify the absolute abundance of each unique TCRbeta CDR3 rearrangement, sequence reads were collapsed and filtered. For each sample, productive Simpson clonality was calculated as the square root of Simpson's diversity index over productive rearrangements. What TCRdb holds here is the immuneACCESS table cut down to in-frame rearrangements. Part of the clones is not present; checked against another copy, under half of the missing clones reflect an unresolved V gene, and the others are unexplained. That table is the source of V, J and clone size, and D and trimming were worked out from the DNA. The sample records 330,000 or so clones, approximately 88% of which are singletons. Together, the top ten hold 9.9% of the sample.

Overall results and qualifications from the work: The amount of clinical and demographic metadata varied by source and participant and was provided uncurated.

Turning to this clone: No antigen is known for it. Base qualities are missing; no much larger clone stands one base away.

The CDR3 sequence holds 13 residues, the cysteine and phenylalanine included. Only CDR3 DNA remains: 39 bases, in frame from the first base. Cut back by 3 bases and 2 bases, the V and J ends lie 7 bases apart. The germline V gene (reference sequence) yields LNHNV for CDR1 and YYDKDF for CDR2. Specimen: peripheral blood. The clonotype comes from a man younger than 40 with COVID-19, enrolled during active disease. The chain employs TRBV15 and TRBJ1-1, with no confident D gene call. The DNA is as follows: TGTGCCACCAGCAGGAGGGTAAACACTGAAGCTTTCTTT. Translation gives CATSRRVNTEAFF.